The next 16 T cell receptor beta chains were all read from a single sample in a study of cytomegalovirus exposure and HLA in healthy donors. Researchers ran the PCR with 60 Vbeta and 13 Jbeta primers. Generated by immunoSEQ multiplex PCR, the TCRdb table keeps only in-frame clones and is missing some. Here the sample spans about 170,000 clones, over 80% being singletons. The sample was PBMCs. The origin of the receptors is a male donor in good health and CMV-seronegative.

This chain joins TRBV7-2 and TRBJ1-4; possible D gene TRBD1, 5 bases. V lost 1 base and J lost 8, with 17 bases in between. The CDR3 covers 16 residues. Germline V gene data show CDR1 as SGHTA and CDR2 as FQGNSA. CDR3 bases: TGTGCCAGCAGCTTAGATATGGGCAGGGCCAACGAAAAACTGTTTTTT. As protein: CASSLDMGRANEKLFF.

V and J are TRBV7-2 and TRBJ1-5; the D gene is possibly TRBD1 (6 bases). Trimming left V 5 bases short and J 1 base short, with 21 bases between. Germline V gene sequence: CDR1 SGHTA, CDR2 FQGNSA. The CDR3 loop spans 18 amino acids. CDR3 bases: TGTGCCAGCAGCCCAGGGGCAGGGGCCCCTCGGAGCAATCAGCCCCAGCATTTT. It translates to CASSPGAGAPRSNQPQHF.

Only a few counts were recorded for this clone. Other DNA variants within this sample encode the same CDR3. The genes are TRBV5-1 and TRBJ2-3, with a tentative D call TRBD1 (6 bases). Trimming pared 2 bases from V and 0 bases from J, leaving 10 bases between. Per the germline V gene, CDR1 is SGHRS and CDR2 is YFSETQ. The CDR3 has 15 residues. The CDR3 DNA is TGCGCCAGCAGCTTAGGGGGACCTAGCACAGATACGCAGTATTTT. This codes for CASSLGGPSTDTQYF.

This rearrangement joins TRBV5-1 to TRBJ1-1, with 10 nucleotides matching TRBD1. Per the germline V gene, CDR1 is SGHRS and CDR2 is YFSETQ. The CDR3 covers 17 residues. V dropped 4 bases and J dropped 5; count of bases not matched to a gene: 14. The CDR3 bases are TGCGCCAGCAGCCCCACCGGGACAGGGGTGAAAGGGACTGAAGCTTTCTTT. Its translation: CASSPTGTGVKGTEAFF.

This clone was seen a few times. V gene TRBV29-1 combines with J gene TRBJ1-5; 8 bases are a match to TRBD1. The V and J ends lost 6 bases and 4 bases, in that order; junction bases with no gene match: 8. Germline lookup yields CDR1 SQVTM and CDR2 ANQGSEA. CDR3 length equals 14 residues. The CDR3 protein is CSVVVTGENQPQHF. The CDR3 DNA follows: TGCAGCGTCGTCGTGACAGGGGAAAATCAGCCCCAGCATTTT.

Worth noting for this clone: This CDR3 is also generated by other DNA sequences in the sample. The gene calls are TRBV18 and TRBJ1-2; the match to TRBD1 covers 7 bases. Germline V gene data show CDR1 as KGHSH and CDR2 as LQKENI. The CDR3 is made up of 13 amino acids. Trimming removed 6 bases from V and 8 bases from J; junction bases left unmatched: 9. The CDR3 nucleotides are TGTGCCAGCTCCCCTGACAGGGCCTACGGCTACACCTTC. Amino acids: CASSPDRAYGYTF.

This sequence joins TRBV19 and TRBJ1-5, with D maybe TRBD1 (5 bases). Germline V lookup: CDR1 LNHDA, CDR2 SQIVND (reference sequence). V was clipped by 2 bases and J by 6 bases, with 20 bases between them. This CDR3 region has 17 residues. CDR3 residues: CASSIFRGPDNLQPQHF. The CDR3 coding sequence is TGTGCCAGTAGTATATTTAGGGGTCCGGATAACCTTCAGCCCCAGCATTTT.

J is TRBJ1-5 and V is TRBV19; the D is unclear. Trimming shortened V by 1 base and J by 2 bases, and 9 bases separated the two germline ends. Germline CDR1 reads LNHDA; CDR2 reads SQIVND (reference sequence). The CDR3 is made up of 15 amino acids. Here the CDR3 reads CASSIAVSGNQPQHF. The CDR3 DNA follows: TGTGCCAGTAGTATAGCAGTGTCTGGCAATCAGCCCCAGCATTTT. Combining the CDR3 with reference TRBV19 and TRBJ1-5 gives the whole variable domain DGGITQSPKYLFRKEGQNVTLSCEQNLNHDAMYWYRQDPGQGLRLIYYSQIVNDFQKGDIAEGYSVSREKKESFPLTVTSAQKNPTAFYLCASSIAVSGNQPQHFGDGTRLSIL.

The rearrangement joins TRBV19 to TRBJ1-2, with 8 positions matching TRBD1. There are 13 residues in the CDR3. Germline V lookup: CDR1 LNHDA, CDR2 SQIVND (reference sequence). Trimming took 4 bases from V and 4 from J; bases not matched to a gene: 2. The CDR3 region has the DNA TGTGCCAGTAGTAACCAGGGGGCCTATGGCTACACCTTC. Translated: CASSNQGAYGYTF.

This chain connects TRBV19 to TRBJ1-3; D gene uncertain. The ends were cut back, 6 bases at V and 0 bases at J, with 9 bases in the middle. CDR3 length equals 14 residues. In germline, CDR1 is LNHDA, CDR2 SQIVND (reference sequence). The CDR3 region is CASRLRGSGNTIYF. CDR3 DNA sequence: TGTGCCAGTAGGCTCCGCGGCTCTGGAAACACCATATATTTT.

This clone was detected only once. This chain links TRBV9 with TRBJ2-2, with 8 bases that match TRBD1. Germline loops: CDR1 SGDLS, CDR2 YYNGEE. V dropped 0 bases and J dropped 1; count of bases not matched to a gene: 8. The CDR3 sequence is 18 residues long. In DNA, the CDR3 is TGTGCCAGCAGCGTAGGGGCAGGGGGCATTAGGAACACCGGGGAGCTGTTTTTT. It translates to CASSVGAGGIRNTGELFF.

The table lists this clone with a count of one. The chain joins TRBV5-6 to TRBJ2-7; D is perhaps TRBD2 (5 bases). Germline values: CDR1 SGHDT, CDR2 YYEEEE. The CDR3 length is 13 residues. V lost 4 bases and J 3 bases, leaving 11 bases between the germline ends. CDR3 coding DNA: TGTGCCAGCAGCGTCGGACTTAACTACGAGCAGTACTTC. This sequence encodes CASSVGLNYEQYF.

The chain recombines TRBV29-1 with TRBJ2-7; 7 positions match TRBD1. This CDR3 has 14 residues. Germline V lookup: CDR1 SQVTM, CDR2 ANQGSEA. Trimming at V came to 6 bases and at J to 3 bases, leaving 11 bases not matched to a gene. CDR3 DNA sequence: TGCAGCGTCTCGCAGGGGGAGCGCTTCTACGAGCAGTACTTC. Its protein product is CSVSQGERFYEQYF.

The genes are TRBV6-5 and TRBJ1-1, with D hard to call. Per the germline V gene, CDR1 is MNHEY and CDR2 is SVGAGI. With 5 bases removed from V and 4 bases from J, the gap between germline ends came to 5 bases. The CDR3 is made up of 11 amino acids. The CDR3 DNA sequence: TGTGCCAGCAGTAAGAGCACTGAAGCTTTCTTT. It encodes CASSKSTEAFF.

The chain carries TRBV7-9 and TRBJ2-7, with no clear D. The CDR3 sequence is 11 residues long. Between the trimmed V and J ends, which lost 5 bases and 4 bases, there was a span of 6 bases. In germline, CDR1 is SEHNR, CDR2 FQNEAQ (reference sequence). CDR3 loop: CASSQRYEQYF. CDR3 bases: TGTGCCAGCAGCCAACGGTACGAGCAGTACTTC.

The gene calls are TRBV4-1 and TRBJ2-2; weak D call: TRBD2 (5 bases). Between the trimmed V and J ends, which lost 3 bases and 8 bases, there was a span of 13 bases. Germline loops: CDR1 MGHRA, CDR2 YSYEKL. CDR3 length: 14 residues. DNA for the CDR3: TGCGCCAGCAGCCAGGAGGCTCTTGGGGGGGAGCTGTTTTTT. Residues: CASSQEALGGELFF.